These 25 T cell receptor beta chains were all obtained from the same sample, sequenced in a study of T cells after yellow fever vaccination. TCRdb passed the 5' RACE reads through MiXCR, listing each CDR3 protein once. The table has around 260,000 distinct CDR3 sequences, about 5.2% seen once. Sequenced here: CD4+ T cells sorted from PBMCs, sampled on the day of the yellow fever booster vaccination. Receptors were obtained from a man between 18 and 29 years old who received the YFV17D yellow fever vaccine.

This clonotype appeared a few times. The V gene is TRBV9, the J gene TRBJ2-1; no clear D. The V gene's germline CDR1 is SGDLS and CDR2 YYNGEE. The length of the CDR3 is 12 residues. Trimming removed 0 bases from V and 7 bases from J, with 5 bases in between. The CDR3 region is CASSVAGNEQFF. The CDR3 region has the DNA TGTGCCAGCAGCGTAGCCGGAAATGAGCAGTTCTTC.

This clonotype was detected ten times or more. The chain has TRBV4-1 and TRBJ1-1; 8 nucleotides match TRBD1. The V gene end was trimmed by 1 base and the J gene end by 1 base; junction bases not matched to a gene: 2. The CDR3 length is 15 residues. Germline CDR1 is MGHRA and CDR2 is YSYEKL. As DNA, the CDR3 is TGCGCCAGCAGCCAAGGCAGGGGGCAGAACACTGAAGCTTTCTTT. This sequence encodes CASSQGRGQNTEAFF.

This clonotype came up a few times. V is TRBV11-2 and J is TRBJ2-5; tentatively, D is TRBD2 (5 bases). V shed 5 bases and J shed 2 bases, with 9 bases lying between them. The CDR3 has 13 amino acids. The germline V gene has CDR1 SGHAT and CDR2 FQNNGV. CDR3: CASSAGNQETQYF. The CDR3, as DNA: TGTGCCAGCAGCGCCGGGAATCAAGAGACCCAGTACTTC.

The chain links TRBV18 to TRBJ1-2, with 8 bases aligning to TRBD1. Germline values: CDR1 KGHSH, CDR2 LQKENI. V lost 3 bases, J lost 13 bases, and 16 bases stayed unmatched. The CDR3 has 15 residues. The CDR3 here is CASSPTAEGQALRTF. The CDR3 DNA sequence: TGTGCCAGCTCACCTACAGCCGAGGGACAGGCACTACGCACCTTC.

The chain couples TRBV18 to TRBJ2-7; no clear D. This CDR3 is built from 14 residues. Germline CDR1 reads KGHSH; CDR2 reads LQKENI. The V and J ends lost 3 bases and 3 bases respectively, with 12 bases between them. CDR3 coding DNA: TGTGCCAGCTCACCGGGAACCGCAGACTACGAGCAGTACGTC. This codes for CASSPGTADYEQYV.

This clonotype was observed many times. The rearrangement links TRBV5-1 to TRBJ2-3; TRBD2 matches 12 bases. The CDR3 contains 15 residues. CDR1 and CDR2 (germline): SGHRS, YFSETQ. V lost 7 bases and J lost 2; bases outside the gene matches: 5. The CDR3 nucleotides read TGCGCCAGCGCCCGACTAGCGGGAGACACAGATACGCAGTATTTT. It is translated as CASARLAGDTDTQYF.

In this sample, this clonotype turned up many times. The V gene is TRBV5-6, the J gene TRBJ2-7; tentatively, D is TRBD1 or TRBD2 (5 bases each). Trimming shortened V by 2 bases and J by 2 bases, and 11 bases separated the two germline ends. The CDR3 has 14 residues. Germline-derived CDR1 and CDR2 are SGHDT and YYEEEE. CDR3 residues: CASSFRDATYEQYV. CDR3 DNA sequence: TGTGCCAGCAGCTTCCGGGACGCCACCTACGAGCAGTACGTC.

This clonotype showed up many times. This rearrangement joins TRBV12-3 or TRBV12-4 to TRBJ2-3; the D gene is possibly TRBD1 (5 bases). Trimming took 6 bases from V and 0 from J, leaving 28 bases between them. This CDR3 comprises 20 residues. CDR3 DNA sequence: TGTGCCAGCAGCAATCGGGCAGCCAGGGTACGGGTCCTTAGCACAGATACGCAGTATTTT. Its protein is CASSNRAARVRVLSTDTQYF.

The chain links TRBV4-2 to TRBJ1-2, with a possible D match to TRBD1 (5 bases). V was cut by 1 base and J by 7 bases, with 13 bases left in between. Germline V lookup: CDR1 LGHNA, CDR2 YNFKEQ. The CDR3 is 14 residues long. In DNA, the CDR3 is TGTGCCAGCAGCCAAGGCGGCCAGGGCTCTGGCTACACCTTC. Translating it yields CASSQGGQGSGYTF.

This sequence joins TRBV20-1 and TRBJ2-5; a possible D gene is TRBD2 (6 bases). Trimming left V 4 bases short and J 5 bases short, with 17 bases between. Germline-derived CDR1 and CDR2 are DFQATT and SNEGSKA (reference sequence). This CDR3 contains 14 residues. This CDR3 reads CSAKRDSDKETQYF. Written as DNA, the CDR3 is TGCAGTGCTAAACGGGACTCCGACAAGGAGACCCAGTACTTC.

This clonotype was recorded many times. V usage is TRBV7-9 and J usage is TRBJ2-5, with 7 bases lining up with TRBD1. The junction had 11 bases not matched to a gene; V was cut back by 5 bases and J by 5 bases. This CDR3 has 15 residues. Germline loops: CDR1 SEHNR, CDR2 FQNEAQ (reference sequence). The CDR3 region is CASSLRGQSIETQYF. The DNA of the CDR3 is TGTGCCAGCAGCCTCCGGGGACAGAGTATTGAGACCCAGTACTTC.

This clonotype was seen ten or more times. The gene calls are TRBV10-3 and TRBJ2-5; TRBD2 matches 7 bases. The CDR3 covers 15 residues. The J segment lost 2 bases and the V segment lost 0 bases, leaving 3 bases of the junction unmatched. CDR1 is ENHRY, CDR2 SYGVKD, per germline. The CDR3 here is CAISESGGGQETQYF. Here the CDR3 DNA reads TGTGCCATCAGTGAGTCGGGGGGAGGGCAAGAGACCCAGTACTTC.

The table lists this clonotype with many counts. The chain recombines TRBV9 with TRBJ2-1, with TRBD2 matching over 7 bases. J was trimmed by 5 bases and V by 3 bases; bases with no gene match: 5. The germline gives CDR1 SGDLS, CDR2 YYNGEE. This CDR3 spans 14 amino acids. This CDR3 reads CASSASGANNEQFF. In nucleotides, the CDR3 is TGTGCCAGCAGCGCGAGCGGGGCAAACAATGAGCAGTTCTTC.

V is TRBV20-1 and J is TRBJ2-7, with D possibly being TRBD2 (5 bases). Trimming removed 2 bases at V and 0 bases at J, with 17 bases between. Germline V gene sequence: CDR1 DFQATT, CDR2 SNEGSKA (reference sequence). This CDR3 has 16 amino acids. CDR3 sequence reads: CSARNPRGLGSYEQYV. The CDR3 DNA follows: TGCAGTGCTAGAAACCCCCGGGGTTTAGGCTCCTACGAGCAGTACGTC.

The chain couples TRBV15 to TRBJ1-6; D is unclear. V lost 3 bases, J lost 7 bases, and 16 bases lay in between. The CDR3 sequence is 16 residues long. Germline CDR1 LNHNV, CDR2 YYDKDF (reference sequence). The CDR3 reads CATSSDISVYNSPLHF. CDR3 in DNA: TGTGCCACCAGCAGTGACATCAGTGTGTACAATTCACCCCTCCACTTT.

The gene calls are TRBV7-9 and TRBJ1-1, with unresolved D. The CDR3 is 16 amino acids. Trimming stripped 1 base from V and 0 bases from J, with 12 bases between. Germline V gene lookup returns CDR1 SEHNR and CDR2 FQNEAQ (reference sequence). The DNA of the CDR3 is TGTGCCAGCAGCTTAGTCGGAGGGCAGGTGAACACTGAAGCTTTCTTT. This sequence encodes CASSLVGGQVNTEAFF. The variable domain in full, with the rest retrieved from reference TRBV7-9 and TRBJ1-1, is DTGVSQNPRHKITKRGQNVTFRCDPISEHNRLYWYRQTLGQGPEFLTYFQNEAQLEKSRLLSDRFSAERPKGSFSTLEIQRTEQGDSAMYLCASSLVGGQVNTEAFFGQGTRLTVV.

This clonotype came up a few times. The chain employs TRBV25-1 and TRBJ2-2; D remains unclear. V lost 3 bases and J 4 bases, leaving 12 bases between the germline ends. The CDR3 runs 15 residues. CDR1 and CDR2 from the germline V gene are MGHDK and SYGVNS. The CDR3 here is CASSDRETGTGELFF. The CDR3 nucleotides are TGTGCCAGCAGTGATCGAGAGACGGGCACCGGGGAGCTGTTTTTT.

The rearrangement uses TRBV20-1 and TRBJ2-7; a possible D gene is TRBD1 (5 bases). The ends were cut back, 4 bases at V and 0 bases at J, with 7 bases in the middle. Germline V gives CDR1 DFQATT, CDR2 SNEGSKA (reference sequence). This CDR3 spans 12 amino acids. For the CDR3, the DNA is TGCAGTGCTATGACAGTCTCCTACGAGCAGTACTTC. Residues: CSAMTVSYEQYF.

The gene calls are TRBV13 and TRBJ2-7; 10 bases map to TRBD1. The germline CDR1 and CDR2 sequences are PRHDT and FYEKMQ (reference sequence). The CDR3 covers 15 residues. Losses at the gene ends were 0 bases for V and 6 bases for J; bases not matched to a gene: 5. The CDR3 sequence is CASSLGPGQGGEQYF. The CDR3 bases are TGTGCCAGCAGCTTAGGCCCCGGACAGGGGGGCGAGCAGTACTTC.

This clonotype occurred a few times. This chain uses TRBV10-1 with TRBJ2-3, with TRBD2 matching over 11 bases. Germline lookup yields CDR1 WNHNN and CDR2 SYGVQD (reference sequence). V shed 5 bases, J shed 2 bases, and the junction held 3 bases outside the gene matches. The CDR3 totals 15 residues. The CDR3 region is CASSTLAGDTDTQYF. In DNA form, the CDR3 reads TGCGCCAGCAGTACACTAGCGGGGGACACAGATACGCAGTATTTT.

The table lists this clonotype with a few counts. This chain links TRBV28 with TRBJ2-4; tentatively, D is TRBD2 (5 bases). This CDR3 contains 16 residues. Germline V gives CDR1 MDHEN, CDR2 SYDVKM. Trimming left V 4 bases short and J 1 base short, with 14 bases between. The CDR3 loop is CASSYPGIPAKNIQYF. The CDR3 DNA is TGTGCCAGCAGTTACCCCGGGATCCCGGCCAAAAACATTCAGTACTTC. The full variable domain, with the rest looked up from reference TRBV28 and TRBJ2-4, is DVKVTQSSRYLVKRTGEKVFLECVQDMDHENMFWYRQDPGLGLRLIYFSYDVKMKEKGDIPEGYSVSREKKERFSLILESASTNQTSMYLCASSYPGIPAKNIQYFGAGTRLSVL.

This clonotype occurred a few times. The chain carries TRBV3-1 and TRBJ2-3, with D perhaps matching TRBD1 or TRBD2 (5 bases each). V gave up 5 bases and J gave up 2 bases, with 11 bases separating them. This CDR3 region has 14 residues. Germline CDR1 LGHDT, CDR2 YNNKEL (reference sequence). CDR3 in DNA: TGTGCCAGCAGCAACCGAGGGGCCACAGATACGCAGTATTTT. Its translation is CASSNRGATDTQYF.

This clonotype was picked up a small number of times. The chain uses TRBV7-9 and TRBJ2-1; the D gene could be TRBD1 or TRBD2 (5 bases each). Trimming cost V 5 bases and J 9 bases, with 23 bases left between them. The CDR3 is 16 amino acids. The germline CDR1 and CDR2 sequences are SEHNR and FQNEAQ (reference sequence). As DNA, the CDR3 is TGTGCCAGCAGCGCGACCGGGACCCGATTCCGACGTGAGCAGTTCTTC. It specifies CASSATGTRFRREQFF.

V usage is TRBV7-6 and J usage is TRBJ2-7; TRBD1 matches at 11 bases. With 4 bases clipped from V and 9 bases from J, the junction kept 11 bases outside the gene matches. The CDR3 contains 15 residues. In germline, CDR1 is SGHVS, CDR2 FNYEAQ. CDR3 loop: CASSSARDRGYVQYF. CDR3 in DNA: TGTGCCAGCAGCTCGGCACGGGACAGGGGGTATGTGCAGTACTTC. The full variable domain, rest sourced from reference TRBV7-6 and TRBJ2-7, is GAGVSQSPRYKVTKRGQDVALRCDPISGHVSLYWYRQALGQGPEFLTYFNYEAQQDKSGLPNDRFSAERPEGSISTLTIQRTEQRDSAMYRCASSSARDRGYVQYFGPGTRLTVT.

This clonotype was observed a handful of times. The chain uses TRBV30 and TRBJ2-3; D unclear. The CDR3 consists of 11 residues. Germline V gene sequence: CDR1 GTSNPN, CDR2 SVGIG (reference sequence). Trimming removed 1 base at V and 5 bases at J, with 4 bases between. CDR3 bases: TGTGCCTGGAGTGGGGGAGATACGCAGTATTTT. Translating gives CAWSGGDTQYF.